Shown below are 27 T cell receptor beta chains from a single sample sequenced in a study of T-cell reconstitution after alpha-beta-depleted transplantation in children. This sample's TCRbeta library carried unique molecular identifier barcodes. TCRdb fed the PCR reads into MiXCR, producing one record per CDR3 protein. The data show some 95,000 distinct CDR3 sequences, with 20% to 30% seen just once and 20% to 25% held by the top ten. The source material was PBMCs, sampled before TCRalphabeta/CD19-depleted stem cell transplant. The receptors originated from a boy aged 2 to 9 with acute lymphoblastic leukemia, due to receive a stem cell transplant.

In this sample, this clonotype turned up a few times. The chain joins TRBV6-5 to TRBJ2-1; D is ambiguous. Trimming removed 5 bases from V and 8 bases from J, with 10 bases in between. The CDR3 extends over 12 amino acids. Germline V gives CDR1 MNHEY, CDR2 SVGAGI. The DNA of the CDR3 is TGTGCCAGCAGTCTCACGGGCGATGAGCAGTTCTTC. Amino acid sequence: CASSLTGDEQFF.

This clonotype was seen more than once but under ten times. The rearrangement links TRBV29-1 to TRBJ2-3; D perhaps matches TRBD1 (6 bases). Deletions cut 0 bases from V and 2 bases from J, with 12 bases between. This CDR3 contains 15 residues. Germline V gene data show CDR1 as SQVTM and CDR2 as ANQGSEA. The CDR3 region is CSVEDRRGHTDTQYF. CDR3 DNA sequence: TGCAGCGTTGAAGATCGCAGGGGACACACAGATACGCAGTATTTT.

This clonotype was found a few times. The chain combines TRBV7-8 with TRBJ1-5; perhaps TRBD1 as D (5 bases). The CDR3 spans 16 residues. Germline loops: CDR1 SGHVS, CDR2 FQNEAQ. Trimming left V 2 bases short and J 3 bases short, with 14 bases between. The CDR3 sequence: CASSLSRGGTNQPQHF. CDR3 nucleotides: TGTGCCAGCAGCTTAAGCCGCGGAGGGACCAATCAGCCCCAGCATTTT.

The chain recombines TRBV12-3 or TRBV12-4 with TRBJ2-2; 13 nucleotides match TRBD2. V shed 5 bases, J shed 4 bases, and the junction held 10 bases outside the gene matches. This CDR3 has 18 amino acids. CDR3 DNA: TGTGCCAGCAGTCCCGGGACTAGCGGGACCCCGGGCACCGGGGAGCTGTTTTTT. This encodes CASSPGTSGTPGTGELFF.

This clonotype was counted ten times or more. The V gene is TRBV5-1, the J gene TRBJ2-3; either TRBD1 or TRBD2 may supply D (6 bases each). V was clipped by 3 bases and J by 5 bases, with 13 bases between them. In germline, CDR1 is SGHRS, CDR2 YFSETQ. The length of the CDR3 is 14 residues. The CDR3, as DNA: TGCGCCAGCAGCTCGGAGGGGGGACAAGATACGCAGTATTTT. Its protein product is CASSSEGGQDTQYF.

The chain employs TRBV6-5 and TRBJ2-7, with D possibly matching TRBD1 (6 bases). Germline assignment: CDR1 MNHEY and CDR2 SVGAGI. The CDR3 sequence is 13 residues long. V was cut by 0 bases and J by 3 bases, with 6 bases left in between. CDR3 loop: CASSYSTGYEQYF. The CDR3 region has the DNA TGTGCCAGCAGTTACTCGACAGGCTACGAGCAGTACTTC.

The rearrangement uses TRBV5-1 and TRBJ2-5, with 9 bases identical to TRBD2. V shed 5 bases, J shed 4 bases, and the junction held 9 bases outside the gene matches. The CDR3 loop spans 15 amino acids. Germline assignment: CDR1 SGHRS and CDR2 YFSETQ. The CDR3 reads CASRDLAGVGETQYF. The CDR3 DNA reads TGCGCCAGCAGGGATTTAGCGGGAGTGGGAGAGACCCAGTACTTC.

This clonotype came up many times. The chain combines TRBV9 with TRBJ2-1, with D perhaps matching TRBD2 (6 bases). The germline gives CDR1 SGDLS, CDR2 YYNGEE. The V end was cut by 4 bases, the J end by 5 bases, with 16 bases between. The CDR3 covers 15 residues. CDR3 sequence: CASSPRRVLDNEQFF. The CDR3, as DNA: TGTGCCAGCAGCCCAAGGAGGGTCTTGGACAATGAGCAGTTCTTC.

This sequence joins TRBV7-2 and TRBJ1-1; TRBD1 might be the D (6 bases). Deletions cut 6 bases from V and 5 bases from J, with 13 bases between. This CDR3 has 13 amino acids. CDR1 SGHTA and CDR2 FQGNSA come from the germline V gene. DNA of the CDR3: TGTGCCAGCAGACCCAGGGGCGGGACTGAAGCTTTCTTT. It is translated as CASRPRGGTEAFF.

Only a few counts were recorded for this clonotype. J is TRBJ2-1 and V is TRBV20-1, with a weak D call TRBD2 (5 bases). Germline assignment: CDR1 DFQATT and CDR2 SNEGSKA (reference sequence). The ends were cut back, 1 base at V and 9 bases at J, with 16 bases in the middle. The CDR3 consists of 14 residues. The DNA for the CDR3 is TGCAGTGCTAGAGGCCCCCTATCGAGCGGTGAGCAGTTCTTC. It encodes CSARGPLSSGEQFF.

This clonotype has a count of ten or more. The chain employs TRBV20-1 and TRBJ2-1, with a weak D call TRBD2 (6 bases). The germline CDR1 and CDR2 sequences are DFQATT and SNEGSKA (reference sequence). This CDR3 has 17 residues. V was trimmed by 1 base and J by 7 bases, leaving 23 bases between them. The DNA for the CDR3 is TGCAGTGCTAGAGTAATACTGAGCGGAGGGGCGTTTAATGAGCAGTTCTTC. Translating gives CSARVILSGGAFNEQFF.

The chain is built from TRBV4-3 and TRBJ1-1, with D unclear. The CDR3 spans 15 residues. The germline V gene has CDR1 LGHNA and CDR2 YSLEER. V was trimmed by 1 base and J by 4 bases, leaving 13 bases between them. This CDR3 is CASSQVSGFGTEAFF. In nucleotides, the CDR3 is TGCGCCAGCAGCCAAGTATCCGGGTTTGGCACTGAAGCTTTCTTT.

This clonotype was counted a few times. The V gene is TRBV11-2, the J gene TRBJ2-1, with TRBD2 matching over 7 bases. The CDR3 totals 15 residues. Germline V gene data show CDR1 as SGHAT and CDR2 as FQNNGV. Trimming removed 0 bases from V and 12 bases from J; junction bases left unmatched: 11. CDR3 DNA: TGTGCCAGCAGCTTAGATCCTGGACTAGGAGGGAGGCAGTTCTTC. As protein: CASSLDPGLGGRQFF.

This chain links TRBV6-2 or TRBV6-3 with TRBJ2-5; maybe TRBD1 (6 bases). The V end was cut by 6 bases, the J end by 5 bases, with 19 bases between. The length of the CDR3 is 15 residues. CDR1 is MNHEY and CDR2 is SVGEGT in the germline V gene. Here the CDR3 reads CASSRDTLRGETQYF. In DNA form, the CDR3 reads TGTGCCAGCAGCCGGGACACCCTCCGAGGGGAGACCCAGTACTTC.

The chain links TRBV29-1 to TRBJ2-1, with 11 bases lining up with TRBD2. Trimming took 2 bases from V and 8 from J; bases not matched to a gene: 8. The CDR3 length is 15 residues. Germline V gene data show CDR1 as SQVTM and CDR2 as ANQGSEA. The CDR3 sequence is CSVEWASGRLHEQFF. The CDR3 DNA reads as TGCAGCGTTGAATGGGCTAGCGGGAGGTTGCATGAGCAGTTCTTC.

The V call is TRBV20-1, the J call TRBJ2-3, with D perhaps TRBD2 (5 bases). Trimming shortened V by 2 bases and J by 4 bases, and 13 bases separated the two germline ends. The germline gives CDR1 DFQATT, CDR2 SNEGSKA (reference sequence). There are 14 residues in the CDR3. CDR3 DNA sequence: TGCAGTGCTAGATCGAGCGGAGCGGCAGATACGCAGTATTTT. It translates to CSARSSGAADTQYF.

The CDR3 here is CASSHVFYEQYF. CDR3 nucleotides: TGTGCCAGCAGCCACGTCTTCTACGAGCAGTACTTC. The J gene is TRBJ2-7, the V gene TRBV16, with D unresolved. The CDR3 runs to 12 residues. Trimming shortened V by 3 bases and J by 3 bases, and 6 bases separated the two germline ends. Germline CDR1 KGHSY, CDR2 FQNENV.

In nucleotides, the CDR3 is TGTGCCAGCAGTGACTCACCCCGACAGGACCCAATCAACGAATCCTACGAGCAGTACTTC. Protein product: CASSDSPRQDPINESYEQYF. The chain links TRBV6-4 to TRBJ2-7; a weak D match, TRBD1 (6 bases). The CDR3 has 20 residues. The germline CDR1 and CDR2 sequences are MRHNA and SNTAGT. Trimming took 0 bases from V and 1 from J, leaving 25 bases between them.

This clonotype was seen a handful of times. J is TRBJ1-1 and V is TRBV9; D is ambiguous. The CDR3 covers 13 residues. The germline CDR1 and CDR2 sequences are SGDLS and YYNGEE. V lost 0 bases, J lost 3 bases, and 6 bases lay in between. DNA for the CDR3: TGTGCCAGCAGCGTAGCGGGGTACACTGAAGCTTTCTTT. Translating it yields CASSVAGYTEAFF.

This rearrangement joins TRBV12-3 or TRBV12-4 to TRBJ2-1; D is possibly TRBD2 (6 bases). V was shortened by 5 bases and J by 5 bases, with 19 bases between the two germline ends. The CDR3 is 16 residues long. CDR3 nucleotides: TGTGCCAGCAGTCCCTCGGGGCGGAGGGGCGACAATGAGCAGTTCTTC. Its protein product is CASSPSGRRGDNEQFF.

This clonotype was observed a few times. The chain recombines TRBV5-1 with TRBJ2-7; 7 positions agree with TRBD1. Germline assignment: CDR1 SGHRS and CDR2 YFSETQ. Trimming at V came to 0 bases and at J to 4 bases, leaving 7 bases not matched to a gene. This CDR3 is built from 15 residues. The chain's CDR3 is CASSLGRQGRYEQYF. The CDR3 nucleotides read TGCGCCAGCAGCTTGGGGCGACAGGGTCGATACGAGCAGTACTTC.

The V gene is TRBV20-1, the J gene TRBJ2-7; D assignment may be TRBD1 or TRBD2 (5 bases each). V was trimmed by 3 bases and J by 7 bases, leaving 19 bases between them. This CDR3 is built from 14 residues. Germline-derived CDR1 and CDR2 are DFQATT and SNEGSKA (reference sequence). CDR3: CSASRGSGIREQYF. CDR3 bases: TGCAGTGCTAGTAGAGGGTCAGGGATTCGAGAGCAGTACTTC.

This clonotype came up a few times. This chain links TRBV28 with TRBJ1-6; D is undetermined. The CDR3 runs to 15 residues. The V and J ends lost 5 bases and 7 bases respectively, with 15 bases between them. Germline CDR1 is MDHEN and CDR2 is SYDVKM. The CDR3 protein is CASSPSDRPNSPLHF. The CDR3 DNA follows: TGTGCCAGCAGTCCTTCGGACCGGCCCAATTCACCCCTCCACTTT.

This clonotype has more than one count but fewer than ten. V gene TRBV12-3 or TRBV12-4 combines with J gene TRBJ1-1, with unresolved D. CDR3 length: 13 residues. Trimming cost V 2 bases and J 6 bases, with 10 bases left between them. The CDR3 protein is CASSLSGSAEAFF. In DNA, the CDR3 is TGTGCCAGCAGTTTATCGGGTAGCGCTGAAGCTTTCTTT.

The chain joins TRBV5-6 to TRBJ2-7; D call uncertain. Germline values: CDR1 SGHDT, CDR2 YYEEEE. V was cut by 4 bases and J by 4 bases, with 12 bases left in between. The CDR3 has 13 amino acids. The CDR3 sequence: CASSVSSRYEQYF. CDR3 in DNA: TGTGCCAGCAGCGTCAGTTCAAGGTACGAGCAGTACTTC.

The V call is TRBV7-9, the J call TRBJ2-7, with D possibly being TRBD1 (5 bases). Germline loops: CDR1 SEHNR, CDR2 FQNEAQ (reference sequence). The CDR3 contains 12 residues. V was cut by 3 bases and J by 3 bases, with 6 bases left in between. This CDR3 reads CASSFRDYEQYF. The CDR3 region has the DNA TGTGCCAGCAGCTTCAGGGACTACGAGCAGTACTTC.

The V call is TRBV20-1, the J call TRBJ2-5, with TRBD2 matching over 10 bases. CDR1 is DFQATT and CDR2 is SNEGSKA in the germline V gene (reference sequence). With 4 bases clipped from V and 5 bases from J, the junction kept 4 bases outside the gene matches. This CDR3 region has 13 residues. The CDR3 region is CSATGLADETQYF. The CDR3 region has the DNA TGCAGTGCTACAGGACTAGCGGATGAGACCCAGTACTTC.